This T cell receptor beta chain was sequenced during a study of blood T cell repertoires in COVID-19. Here immunoSEQ multiplex PCR was the method, and the copy in TCRdb shows in-frame clones only, minus some. The table has 170,000 or so clones, around 80% seen once. Per germline, CDR1 SGHRS and CDR2 YFSETQ. Unmatched junction bases numbered 4, after V lost 4 bases and J lost 5 bases. This CDR3 spans 14 amino acids. The sequence was obtained from a man aged 65 to 85 with active or convalescent COVID-19. This chain joins TRBV5-1 and TRBJ1-4; 8 bases agree with TRBD1. Material for sequencing was peripheral blood. The CDR3 here is CASSAGGANEKLFF. CDR3 nucleotides: TGCGCCAGCAGCGCAGGGGGCGCGAATGAAAAACTGTTTTTT.